This T cell receptor (beta chain) was profiled in a study of blood T cell repertoires in COVID-19. Data came from immunoSEQ multiplex PCR; TCRdb stores just in-frame clones and leaves some out. Of roughly 100,000 clones listed, around 80% are singletons. The CDR3 totals 15 residues. CDR1 and CDR2 from the germline V gene are SNHLY and FYNNEI. The germline V and J ends were trimmed by 3 bases and 1 base, with 12 bases remaining between them. Specimen: peripheral blood. The rearrangement links TRBV2 to TRBJ1-1; D perhaps matches TRBD1 (5 bases). This sequence was found in a man aged 70-80 years with acute or convalescent COVID-19. The CDR3, as DNA: TGTGCCAGCAGTGAGGGGCCTCCCCAGAACACTGAAGCTTTCTTT. It codes for CASSEGPPQNTEAFF.